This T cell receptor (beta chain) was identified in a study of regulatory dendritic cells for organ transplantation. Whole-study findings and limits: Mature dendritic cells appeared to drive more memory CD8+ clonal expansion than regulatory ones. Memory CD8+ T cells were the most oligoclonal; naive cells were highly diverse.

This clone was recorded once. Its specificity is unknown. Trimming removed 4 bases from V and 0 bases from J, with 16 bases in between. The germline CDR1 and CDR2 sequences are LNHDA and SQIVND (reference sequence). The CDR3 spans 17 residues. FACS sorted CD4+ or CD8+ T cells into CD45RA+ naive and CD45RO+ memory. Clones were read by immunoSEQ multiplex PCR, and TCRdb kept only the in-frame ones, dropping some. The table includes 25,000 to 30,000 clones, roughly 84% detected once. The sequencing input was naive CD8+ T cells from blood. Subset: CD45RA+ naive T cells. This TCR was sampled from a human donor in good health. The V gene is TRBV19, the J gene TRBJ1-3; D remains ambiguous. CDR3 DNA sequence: TGTGCCAGTAGTACGGGGAGTGGTGATAGCTCTGGAAACACCATATATTTT. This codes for CASSTGSGDSSGNTIYF.